The source of this TCR beta chain is a study of blood T cell repertoires in COVID-19. As for the study in general: Sample material is recorded as cDNA or gDNA derived from T cells, B-cell-depleted T cells, or PBMCs.

In the original analysis: Reference gene primer amplification in the assay estimated nucleated cell counts. Generated by immunoSEQ multiplex PCR, the TCRdb table keeps only in-frame clones and is missing some. For V, J and clone size, that table is used; D and trimming come from the DNA. The sample consists of about 180,000 clones, under 85% of them appearing once. The CDR3 is made up of 16 amino acids. In germline, CDR1 is LNHDA, CDR2 SQIVND (reference sequence). Losses at the gene ends were 8 bases for V and 2 bases for J; bases not matched to a gene: 12. Seattle patients were enrolled while actively infected and followed longitudinally.

Sequencing was done on a sample of peripheral blood. This sequence joins TRBV19 and TRBJ1-5; the match to TRBD1 covers 7 bases. The clonotype originates from a woman aged 70-85 years with COVID-19, enrolled during active disease. The CDR3 DNA reads TGTGCCAGTTTGGGGCGACAGGGAGCGGGCAATCAGCCCCAGCATTTT. Translating it yields CASLGRQGAGNQPQHF.